This T cell receptor beta chain was profiled in a study of cytomegalovirus exposure and HLA in healthy donors. Study-wide findings and caveats: An analysis that came later showed most CMV-associated TCR beta chains appearing HLA-restricted. Immune exposure data for these donors was limited to CMV serostatus. Analysis was carried out at a later point, and it linked a missense DCLRE1C variant to TCR beta V- and J-gene trimming. Excluded were some V segments that proved indistinguishable, including TRBV6-2 and TRBV6-3.

The V and J ends lost 6 bases and 4 bases, in that order; junction bases with no gene match: 9. CDR3 size: 15 residues. Germline V gene lookup returns CDR1 MNHEY and CDR2 SVGAGI. The primer mix had 60 Vbeta and 13 Jbeta primers. TCRdb keeps only in-frame clones here, not all; method: immunoSEQ multiplex PCR. This table has about 150,000 clones, about 68% appearing once. This clone was seen ten or more times. Its antigen is as yet unknown. The material sequenced was PBMCs. The clonotype was recovered from a man aged 18 to 30 in good health and CMV-seronegative. V usage is TRBV6-5 and J usage is TRBJ2-7; 10 bases align to TRBD1. The CDR3 here is CASRRTGDRGYEQYF. CDR3 in DNA: TGTGCCAGCAGACGGACTGGGGACAGGGGATACGAGCAGTACTTC.